These T cell receptor beta chains were read from a single sample in a study of blood T cell repertoires in COVID-19. The repertoire was sequenced with immunoSEQ multiplex PCR; TCRdb's copy has only in-frame clones and lacks some. The sample consists of 200,000 to 250,000 clones, about 85% of them appearing once. Sequenced input: peripheral blood. The receptors here all came from a man aged 45-65 years who had recovered from COVID-19. Both conserved end residues are part of each CDR3.

TRBJ2-7,TRBV12-3/TRBV12-4,CASSLSNRDRVFF
TRBJ2-1,TRBV7-9,CASSTRLAGEGNEQFF
TRBJ2-3,TRBV28,CASSFPTGHADTQYF
TRBJ1-5,TRBV27,CASRGLIWHF
TRBJ1-5,TRBV25-1,CASSRSGAWGQPQHF
TRBJ2-2,TRBV20-1,CSASRLAGGDRELFF
TRBJ1-2,TRBV7-9,CASSLALTGGGGYTF
TRBJ1-2,TRBV19,CASSISGNSYGYTF
TRBJ1-1,TRBV29-1,CSFKGARTEAFF
TRBJ1-2,TRBV5-1,CASSPDGLRLYGYTF
TRBJ1-1,TRBV6-5,CASTGQGNTEAFF
TRBJ2-7,TRBV19,CASSNGGDYPYEQYF
TRBJ2-1,TRBV24-1,CATSDPGMSSYNEQFF
TRBJ2-7,TRBV5-4,CASSLGSEEYF
TRBJ1-2,TRBV5-1,CASSLTGDYGYTF
TRBJ2-7,TRBV11-2,CASSTGTGGYEQYF
TRBJ2-7,TRBV5-4,CASSLEPNYEQYF
TRBJ2-1,TRBV24-1,CATSVAGEVYNEQFF
TRBJ2-7,TRBV11-2,CASSFKREASYEQYF
TRBJ2-1,TRBV19,CASSIAVYNEQFF
TRBJ2-6,TRBV6-5,CASSYSDRVGANVLTF
TRBJ2-7,TRBV19,CASSIGRDAGEQYF
TRBJ1-3,TRBV7-2,CANSLDSSGNTIYF
TRBJ2-1,TRBV2,CASTGQGGYNEQFF
TRBJ1-1,TRBV11-2,CASSPNTNTEAFF
TRBJ2-5,TRBV14,CASSQLNQETQYF